Presented here are 25 T cell receptor beta chains from one specimen sequenced in a study of a mutant IDH1 vaccine in newly diagnosed glioma. Libraries were prepared by immunoSEQ multiplex PCR; TCRdb keeps only in-frame clonotypes and omits some of them. The sample includes tens of thousands of clones, around four fifths of them seen just once. Noted time point: baseline, week 1 (first vaccination visit). This sample's treatment: pre-vaccination baseline after standard-of-care therapy. The sample in question was peripheral blood mononuclear cells (PBMCs), obtained from a glioma patient treated with radiotherapy, temozolomide or both. All receptors derive from a woman aged 18-29 years with glioma. Some clones in this sample may be carry-over from other donors' samples.

The V gene is TRBV30, the J gene TRBJ2-3; D not resolved. V was pared by 0 bases and J by 4 bases, with 5 bases between. The CDR3 contains 12 residues. The germline CDR1 and CDR2 sequences are GTSNPN and SVGIG (reference sequence). This CDR3 is CAWSVVADTQYF. The CDR3 coding sequence is TGTGCCTGGAGTGTTGTGGCAGATACGCAGTATTTT.

The chain employs TRBV9 and TRBJ1-1, with no clear D. The ends were cut back, 2 bases at V and 1 base at J, with 9 bases in the middle. This CDR3 has 14 amino acids. Germline V gives CDR1 SGDLS, CDR2 YYNGEE. Here the CDR3 DNA reads TGTGCCAGCAGCGTGTTTGCCTCGAACACTGAAGCTTTCTTT. Amino acids: CASSVFASNTEAFF.

The V gene is TRBV5-1, the J gene TRBJ2-3; TRBD2 aligns across 14 bases. Germline V gene sequence: CDR1 SGHRS, CDR2 YFSETQ. Trimming at V came to 4 bases and at J to 4 bases, leaving 14 bases not matched to a gene. The CDR3 consists of 19 residues. The CDR3 is CASSRMWTSGGSPADTQYF. Written as DNA, the CDR3 is TGCGCCAGCAGCCGAATGTGGACTAGCGGGGGGAGCCCCGCAGATACGCAGTATTTT.

V is TRBV10-2 and J is TRBJ1-5, with a tentative D call TRBD1 (5 bases). Trimming cost V 3 bases and J 4 bases, with 7 bases left between them. The CDR3 is 13 residues long. Germline lookup yields CDR1 WSHSY and CDR2 SAAADI. The CDR3 bases are TGCGCCAGCAGTGATAAGGGGAATCAGCCCCAGCATTTT. Residues: CASSDKGNQPQHF.

This chain uses TRBV25-1 with TRBJ1-6, with D perhaps matching TRBD1 (5 bases). Germline assignment: CDR1 MGHDK and CDR2 SYGVNS. The length of the CDR3 is 18 residues. V was trimmed by 6 bases and J by 10 bases, leaving 28 bases between them. The DNA of the CDR3 is TGTGCCAGCAGGTCCGCCGGATTGGGACCCGGTCCCCTATCACCCCTCCACTTT. Amino acid sequence: CASRSAGLGPGPLSPLHF.

The CDR3 sequence: CASSLGGGTTDTQYF. CDR3 nucleotides: TGTGCCAGCAGCTTGGGAGGGGGTACCACAGATACGCAGTATTTT. The gene calls are TRBV5-4 and TRBJ2-3; maybe TRBD1 (6 bases). Germline assignment: CDR1 SGHNT and CDR2 YYREEE (reference sequence). V lost 0 bases and J 2 bases, leaving 10 bases between the germline ends. CDR3 length: 15 residues.

Only one count was recorded for this clone. The chain uses TRBV5-6 and TRBJ2-1; D perhaps matches TRBD2 (5 bases). CDR3 length equals 13 residues. Germline CDR1 reads SGHDT; CDR2 reads YYEEEE. V gave up 4 bases and J gave up 7 bases, with 12 bases separating them. In nucleotides, the CDR3 is TGTGCCAGCAGCGGTGGACTGGAGAATGAGCAGTTCTTC. Amino acids: CASSGGLENEQFF. Drawing the rest from reference TRBV5-6 and TRBJ2-1, the complete variable domain is DAGVTQSPTHLIKTRGQQVTLRCSPKSGHDTVSWYQQALGQGPQFIFQYYEEEERQRGNFPDRFSGHQFPNYSSELNVNALLLGDSALYLCASSGGLENEQFFGPGTRLTVL.

V gene TRBV7-9 combines with J gene TRBJ1-1; D is unclear. The CDR3 spans 10 residues. CDR1 is SEHNR and CDR2 is FQNEAQ in the germline V gene (reference sequence). V lost 5 bases to trimming and J lost 7 bases, with 5 bases between them. The CDR3 DNA reads as TGTGCCAGCAGCACATTTGAAGCTTTCTTT. Protein product: CASSTFEAFF. Full variable domain (remainder filled in from reference TRBV7-9 and TRBJ1-1): DTGVSQNPRHKITKRGQNVTFRCDPISEHNRLYWYRQTLGQGPEFLTYFQNEAQLEKSRLLSDRFSAERPKGSFSTLEIQRTEQGDSAMYLCASSTFEAFFGQGTRLTVV.

The V gene is TRBV9, the J gene TRBJ2-5, with a weak D call TRBD1 (5 bases). This CDR3 contains 17 residues. The germline V and J ends were trimmed by 2 bases and 5 bases, with 22 bases remaining between them. Germline CDR1 SGDLS, CDR2 YYNGEE. CDR3 DNA: TGTGCCAGCAGCGTTGACCCCCCGGGTGGGGCTAAGGAGACCCAGTACTTC. Translating gives CASSVDPPGGAKETQYF.

The gene calls are TRBV4-2 and TRBJ1-5; D gene ambiguous. Germline-derived CDR1 and CDR2 are LGHNA and YNFKEQ. Trimming took 1 base from V and 1 from J, leaving 5 bases between them. The CDR3 is 14 residues long. CDR3 in amino acids: CASSQVQSNQPQHF. The DNA of the CDR3 is TGTGCCAGCAGCCAAGTCCAGAGCAATCAGCCCCAGCATTTT.

This clone was seen only a few times. The chain combines TRBV14 with TRBJ1-1; D possibly corresponds to TRBD1 (5 bases). The CDR3 length is 13 residues. Germline-derived CDR1 and CDR2 are SGHDN and FVKESK. V dropped 1 base and J dropped 9 bases, with 12 bases sitting between them. In DNA, the CDR3 is TGTGCCAGCAGCCAAGCCGGGACTTACAAAGCTTTCTTT. This gives the protein CASSQAGTYKAFF.

As concerns this clone: The identical CDR3 is also encoded by other nucleotide sequences in the sample. The chain combines TRBV5-6 with TRBJ2-5; tentatively, D is TRBD1 (5 bases). Trimming stripped 0 bases from V and 5 bases from J, with 8 bases between. CDR1 is SGHDT, CDR2 YYEEEE, per germline. The CDR3 extends over 13 amino acids. For the CDR3, the DNA is TGTGCCAGCAGCTTGGGGGCAGGGGAGACCCAGTACTTC. Residues: CASSLGAGETQYF.

This chain connects TRBV4-3 to TRBJ2-2; D remains ambiguous. V lost 0 bases and J 6 bases, leaving 11 bases between the germline ends. The CDR3 is 15 amino acids. CDR1 is LGHNA and CDR2 is YSLEER in the germline V gene. CDR3 nucleotide sequence: TGCGCCAGCAGCCAAGATTCGGCGTTCGCCGGGGAGCTGTTTTTT. The encoded protein is CASSQDSAFAGELFF.

This rearrangement joins TRBV13 to TRBJ2-7, with D uncertain. The V and J ends lost 3 bases and 7 bases respectively, with 10 bases between them. CDR3 length: 12 residues. CDR1 is PRHDT, CDR2 FYEKMQ, per germline (reference sequence). The DNA of the CDR3 is TGTGCCAGCAGCTTCCCCCAAGGGGAGCAGTACTTC. Protein: CASSFPQGEQYF.

This chain connects TRBV12-5 to TRBJ1-2; weak D call: TRBD1 (6 bases). The V gene lost 6 bases and the J gene lost 7 bases, with 21 bases spanning the gap. The V gene's germline CDR1 is LGHNT and CDR2 FRNRAP. This CDR3 region has 15 residues. The CDR3 bases are TGTGCTAGTGGCCAAGATGACAGGTGGGGGCCTGGCTACACCTTC. Amino acid sequence: CASGQDDRWGPGYTF.

The chain links TRBV19 to TRBJ2-2; D unclear. V lost 4 bases and J lost 3, with 18 bases in between. The length of the CDR3 is 17 residues. Per the germline V gene, CDR1 is LNHDA and CDR2 is SQIVND (reference sequence). The CDR3 here is CASSTIGPTAYTGELFF. The CDR3 nucleotides read TGTGCCAGTAGTACAATTGGCCCTACAGCTTACACCGGGGAGCTGTTTTTT.

Comments on this clone: Germline is not matched at one junction end, which may reflect a read error. This chain uses TRBV7-7 with TRBJ2-5, with 9 nucleotides matching TRBD1. Germline CDR1 and CDR2: SSHAT and FNYEAQ (reference sequence). This CDR3 is 13 amino acids long. The CDR3 DNA sequence: TGTGCTAGCAGCCCGGACAGGGGAGAGACCCAGTACTTC. This translates into CASSPDRGETQYF.

This clone was recorded once. The chain couples TRBV9 to TRBJ2-1; no reliable D call. The CDR3 consists of 13 residues. V was clipped by 0 bases and J by 5 bases, with 6 bases between them. Germline lookup yields CDR1 SGDLS and CDR2 YYNGEE. CDR3 in DNA: TGTGCCAGCAGCGTAGGCACCCACAATGAGCAGTTCTTC. This translates into CASSVGTHNEQFF.

In this sample, this clone turned up a few times. The gene calls are TRBV5-1 and TRBJ1-2, with D uncertain. Between the trimmed V and J ends, which lost 1 base and 3 bases, there was a span of 7 bases. The CDR3 has 13 residues. Germline CDR1 SGHRS, CDR2 YFSETQ. The CDR3 loop is CASSLNADYGYTF. For the CDR3, the DNA is TGCGCCAGCAGCTTGAACGCCGACTATGGCTACACCTTC.

As to this clone: This same CDR3 is encoded by further DNA sequences in the sample. The genes are TRBV7-9 and TRBJ1-4; 8 bases line up with TRBD1. With 3 bases clipped from V and 0 bases from J, the junction kept 0 bases outside the gene matches. The germline V gene encodes CDR1 SEHNR and CDR2 FQNEAQ (reference sequence). The CDR3 loop spans 15 amino acids. CDR3 coding DNA: TGTGCCAGCAGCTTGGGACAGGCAACTAATGAAAAACTGTTTTTT. Translation: CASSLGQATNEKLFF.

The chain couples TRBV19 to TRBJ1-1; D is perhaps TRBD1 (5 bases). The germline V and J ends were trimmed by 7 bases and 3 bases, with 15 bases remaining between them. Germline V gene data show CDR1 as LNHDA and CDR2 as SQIVND (reference sequence). CDR3 length equals 14 residues. CDR3 coding DNA: TGTGCCAGTATCCCCAGGGCCTGGGACACTGAAGCTTTCTTT. It specifies CASIPRAWDTEAFF.

The chain couples TRBV19 to TRBJ2-1; D ambiguous. With 0 bases removed from V and 13 bases from J, the gap between germline ends came to 13 bases. Germline CDR1 reads LNHDA; CDR2 reads SQIVND (reference sequence). CDR3 length equals 13 residues. The CDR3 DNA is TGTGCCAGTAGTATAGATCTTCCCACCCCCCAGTTCTTC. Protein: CASSIDLPTPQFF.

This chain connects TRBV13 to TRBJ1-5; D is unresolved. V lost 2 bases and J 6 bases, leaving 14 bases between the germline ends. Germline-derived CDR1 and CDR2 are PRHDT and FYEKMQ (reference sequence). The CDR3 is made up of 15 amino acids. The CDR3 region has the DNA TGTGCCAGCAGCTTAAGCGGTCAGGTCGCTCAGCCCCAGCATTTT. This sequence encodes CASSLSGQVAQPQHF.

This clone has just a few counts. The chain carries TRBV29-1 and TRBJ1-1; D is undetermined. V lost 1 base, J lost 3 bases, and 9 bases lay in between. CDR3 length: 13 residues. Germline assignment: CDR1 SQVTM and CDR2 ANQGSEA. The CDR3 region has the DNA TGCAGCGTTGAAGGGGCCTTTCACACTGAAGCTTTCTTT. Amino acid sequence: CSVEGAFHTEAFF.

This clone was counted a few times. This chain joins TRBV27 and TRBJ1-2, with 8 positions matching TRBD1. Unmatched junction bases numbered 9, after V lost 4 bases and J lost 2 bases. Germline V gene lookup returns CDR1 MNHEY and CDR2 SMNVEV (reference sequence). CDR3 size: 16 residues. The CDR3 sequence: CASSWSRAGGNYGYTF. CDR3 bases: TGTGCCAGCAGTTGGTCAAGGGCAGGGGGCAACTATGGCTACACCTTC.